These 2 T cell receptor beta chains originate from one sample sequenced in a study of Ad26.COV2.S vaccination and SARS-CoV-2 variants. The protocol was immunoSEQ multiplex PCR, while the TCRdb copy is restricted to in-frame clones and leaves out a portion. The sample lists 350,000 to 450,000 clones, about 90% occurring once. Sequencing used peripheral blood, obtained after recovery from COVID-19. These receptors originate from a human donor who had recovered from COVID-19.

The chain employs TRBV3-1 (or the pseudogene TRBV3-2) and TRBJ2-2; D ambiguous. The CDR3 spans 11 residues. Between the trimmed V and J ends, which lost 8 bases and 8 bases, there was a span of 9 bases. CDR1 is LGHDT and CDR2 is YNNKEL in the germline V gene (reference sequence). CDR3 region: CASSLSGELFF. The CDR3 DNA sequence: TGTGCCAGCTCCCTCAGTGGGGAGCTGTTTTTT.

This sequence joins TRBV6-5 and TRBJ1-2; a possible D gene is TRBD1 (6 bases). Looked up from germline, CDR1 is MNHEY and CDR2 is SVGAGI. The germline V and J ends were trimmed by 5 bases and 3 bases, with 13 bases remaining between them. This CDR3 region has 14 residues. The CDR3, as DNA: TGTGCCAGCAGTATCGGACAGACCCACTATGGCTACACCTTC. It specifies CASSIGQTHYGYTF.